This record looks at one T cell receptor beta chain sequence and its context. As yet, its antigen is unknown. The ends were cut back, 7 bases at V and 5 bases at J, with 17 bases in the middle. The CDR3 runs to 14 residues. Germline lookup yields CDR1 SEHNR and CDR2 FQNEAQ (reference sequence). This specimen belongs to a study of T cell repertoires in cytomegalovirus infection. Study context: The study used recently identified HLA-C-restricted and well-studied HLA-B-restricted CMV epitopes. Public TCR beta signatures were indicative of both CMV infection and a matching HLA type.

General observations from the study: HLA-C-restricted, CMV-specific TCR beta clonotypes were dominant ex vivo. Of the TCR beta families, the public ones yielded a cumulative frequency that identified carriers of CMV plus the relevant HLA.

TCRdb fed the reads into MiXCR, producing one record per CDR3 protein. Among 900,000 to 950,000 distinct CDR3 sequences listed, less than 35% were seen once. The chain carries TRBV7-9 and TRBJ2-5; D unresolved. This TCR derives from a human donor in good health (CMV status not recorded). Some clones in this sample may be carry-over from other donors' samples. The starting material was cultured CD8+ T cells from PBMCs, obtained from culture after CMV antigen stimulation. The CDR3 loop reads CASNPGYSQETQYF. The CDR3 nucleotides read TGTGCCAGCAACCCGGGCTACTCCCAGGAGACCCAGTACTTC.